These 9 T cell receptor beta chains were sequenced from one sample in a study of blood T cell repertoires in COVID-19 (dated by TCRdb to 2020 to 2021). The library was prepared using the immunoSEQ multiplex PCR assay. TCRdb stores this immuneACCESS table with in-frame sequences only. Part of the clones is absent; in the studies checked, under half of the shortfall reflects unresolved V genes, and no reason is known for the rest. Within this sample are 150,000 to 200,000 clones, with over 85% of them counted one time only. The ten biggest clones cover around 17% of the sample. Material for sequencing was peripheral blood. Every receptor here comes from a man in his sixties with active or convalescent COVID-19.

The V and J genes are TRBV21-1 and TRBJ1-4. TRBV21-1 is a pseudogene locus. This CDR3 region has 17 residues. Here the CDR3 DNA reads TGTGCCAGCAGCAAGGTCTGGGTCCCCCCGAGGAATGAAAAACTGTTTTTT. Translating it yields CASSKVWVPPRNEKLFF.

This clone was seen a single time. This chain joins TRBV5-1 and TRBJ1-1, with D uncertain. Germline V CDR1 and CDR2: SGHRS, YFSETQ. Trimming removed 5 bases at V and 0 bases at J, with 11 bases between. The CDR3 runs 14 residues. The CDR3 sequence: CASSSSAMNTEAFF. The CDR3, as DNA: TGCGCCAGCAGTTCCAGCGCTATGAACACTGAAGCTTTCTTT. The full variable domain, rest sourced from reference TRBV5-1 and TRBJ1-1, is KAGVTQTPRYLIKTRGQQVTLSCSPISGHRSVSWYQQTPGQGLQFLFEYFSETQRNKGNFPGRFSGRQFSNSRSEMNVSTLELGDSALYLCASSSSAMNTEAFFGQGTRLTVV.

The chain joins TRBV6-4 to TRBJ1-1, with D possibly being TRBD1 (5 bases). The V end lost 5 bases, the J end lost 5 bases, and 12 bases lay between the germline ends. The CDR3 is 13 residues long. CDR1 and CDR2 (germline): MRHNA, SNTAGT. The CDR3, as DNA: TGTGCCAGCAGTCCGGAAGGGGCAACTGAAGCTTTCTTT. Protein sequence: CASSPEGATEAFF.

The chain recombines TRBV5-1 with TRBJ2-7; 11 bases are shared with TRBD2. The V gene's germline CDR1 is SGHRS and CDR2 YFSETQ. The CDR3 loop spans 15 amino acids. After removal of 3 bases from V and 0 bases from J, the junction contained 2 bases not matched to a gene. The CDR3 region is CASSSLAGGSYEQYF. The CDR3 DNA sequence: TGCGCCAGCAGCTCCCTAGCGGGAGGCTCCTACGAGCAGTACTTC.

V gene TRBV3-1 (or the pseudogene TRBV3-2) combines with J gene TRBJ1-3, with D unresolved. The CDR3 is 14 amino acids. V lost 2 bases, J lost 0 bases, and 5 bases lay in between. Germline values: CDR1 LGHDT, CDR2 YNNKEL (reference sequence). CDR3 coding DNA: TGTGCCAGCAGCCAATCCATCTCTGGAAACACCATATATTTT. Translated: CASSQSISGNTIYF.

The rearrangement joins TRBV19 to TRBJ1-5; D might be TRBD1 (6 bases). Germline values: CDR1 LNHDA, CDR2 SQIVND (reference sequence). V lost 6 bases and J lost 4, with 13 bases in between. This CDR3 has 14 residues. The chain's CDR3 is CASSEGGGNQPQHF. The CDR3 region has the DNA TGTGCCAGTAGCGAGGGAGGGGGGAATCAGCCCCAGCATTTT.

The chain uses TRBV5-1 and TRBJ2-5; 7 bases are a match to TRBD2. The CDR3 contains 15 residues. Trimming removed 4 bases from V and 4 bases from J; junction bases left unmatched: 10. Per germline, CDR1 SGHRS and CDR2 YFSETQ. CDR3 region: CASSPLAGGGETQYF. In DNA form, the CDR3 reads TGCGCCAGCAGCCCTTTAGCGGGCGGGGGAGAGACCCAGTACTTC.

This chain connects TRBV19 to TRBJ2-1; 11 positions agree with TRBD1. Per germline, CDR1 LNHDA and CDR2 SQIVND (reference sequence). The ends lost 4 bases at V and 7 bases at J; junction bases unmatched: 6. This CDR3 region has 15 residues. This chain's CDR3 is CASSRGQGVWNEQFF. The CDR3 DNA reads as TGTGCCAGTAGTAGGGGACAGGGGGTCTGGAATGAGCAGTTCTTC. Supplemented by reference TRBV19 and TRBJ2-1, the full variable domain reads DGGITQSPKYLFRKEGQNVTLSCEQNLNHDAMYWYRQDPGQGLRLIYYSQIVNDFQKGDIAEGYSVSREKKESFPLTVTSAQKNPTAFYLCASSRGQGVWNEQFFGPGTRLTVL.

The J gene is TRBJ1-2, the V gene TRBV5-6; TRBD1 agrees at 9 bases. The CDR3 length is 15 residues. Germline V gene sequence: CDR1 SGHDT, CDR2 YYEEEE. The V gene end was trimmed by 4 bases and the J gene end by 3 bases; junction bases not matched to a gene: 7. CDR3 DNA: TGTGCCAGCAGCCTCAGGACAGGGGATTACTATGGCTACACCTTC. Translated: CASSLRTGDYYGYTF.